This TCR beta chain was profiled in a study of blood T cell repertoires in COVID-19. Across the study: Sites in the United States, Italy and Spain provided acute and convalescent COVID-19 samples. The analysed material was cDNA or gDNA that came from T cells, B-cell-depleted T cells, or PBMCs.

In the authors' workflow: Cell counts per sample came from amplifying reference gene primers. Clones were sequenced by immunoSEQ multiplex PCR, and TCRdb holds only the in-frame ones, with some missing. V and J calls and clone size follow that table, whereas D and trimming were derived from the DNA. The table has 50,000 to 80,000 clones, roughly 82% seen once. CDR1 is SGHRS, CDR2 YFSETQ, per germline. This CDR3 is 14 amino acids long. V was pared by 3 bases and J by 7 bases, with 16 bases between. The clonotype comes from a woman aged 55-70 years with acute or convalescent COVID-19. The specimen was peripheral blood. V usage is TRBV5-1 and J usage is TRBJ1-1, with TRBD1 as a possible D gene (6 bases). This CDR3 reads CASSSTQGLGEAFF. CDR3 sequence (DNA): TGCGCCAGCAGCTCGACCCAGGGGCTGGGTGAAGCTTTCTTT.